The rows below give T cell receptor beta chains drawn from one sample of a study of cytomegalovirus exposure and HLA in healthy donors. Produced via immunoSEQ multiplex PCR; TCRdb's table is partial and in-frame only. This table has under 200,000 clones, roughly four fifths appearing once. Sequenced: PBMCs. These receptors were collected from a woman aged 40 to 50 in good health and CMV-seronegative. CDR3s include the opening cysteine and the closing phenylalanine or tryptophan. Some rows mark clone size as missing; the rest say once, few, many or name a class of expanded clone.

cdr3_aa j_call v_call clone_size
CASSPTSGERYEQYF TRBJ2-7 TRBV7-8 few
CASSVLGTSGGSSLNEQFF TRBJ2-1 TRBV6-1 -
CASSANSDRAQRGYTF TRBJ1-2 TRBV2 -
CASRRLAGDTDTQYF TRBJ2-3 TRBV19 few
CASSAQGVETQYF TRBJ2-5 TRBV9 -
CASSPDQGNGYTF TRBJ1-2 TRBV19 -
CASSLGRVGEKLFF TRBJ1-4 TRBV5-1 -
CASSQMGTGSYEQYF TRBJ2-7 TRBV4-2 -
CASSLNYEAFF TRBJ1-1 TRBV28 once
CASSPRGSGNTIYF TRBJ1-3 TRBV27 -
CASSTRTGGSTDTQYF TRBJ2-3 TRBV5-4 -
CASRTRGKYTEAFF TRBJ1-1 TRBV5-1 once
CASSLGQGFPGNTIYF TRBJ1-3 TRBV27 -
CASSRVATGGSDQPQHF TRBJ1-5 TRBV18 -
CASSDLGSTDTQYF TRBJ2-3 TRBV2 -
CASSVTISAQGLNSPLHF TRBJ1-6 TRBV9 -
CAIRQGQNTEAFF TRBJ1-1 TRBV10-3 -
CASSPPSGGGNTIYF TRBJ1-3 TRBV18 -
CASSYLAGAYEQYF TRBJ2-7 TRBV6-5 -
CASSLGAGVDEQYF TRBJ2-7 TRBV7-6 -
CASRPGQGFAYEQYF TRBJ2-7 TRBV6-1 -
CASSYGGVVTEAFF TRBJ1-1 TRBV11-2 -
CASTNRDRGRQPQHF TRBJ1-5 TRBV28 -
CASSYQKQGHEQYF TRBJ2-7 TRBV6-6 -
CSASFGTITYF TRBJ2-3 TRBV20-1 -
CASKGAVLDEQYF TRBJ2-7 TRBV2 -
CASSPISGGALGGTDTQYF TRBJ2-3 TRBV13 -
CASSLVSGLQETQYF TRBJ2-5 TRBV5-1 -
CASSLGAGTGYSPLHF TRBJ1-6 TRBV5-4 -
CASSIQGFGGYTF TRBJ1-2 TRBV19 -
CASSMTAPNQPQHF TRBJ1-5 TRBV19 -
CAISTGRGSEKLFF TRBJ1-4 TRBV10-3 -
CASRQRGLTEAFF TRBJ1-1 TRBV7-8 few
CASSAQGTVNTEAFF TRBJ1-1 TRBV6-1 -
CASSQDRLGPSMGATGELFF TRBJ2-2 TRBV4-1 -
CASSRTDGNTIYF TRBJ1-3 TRBV10-1 -
CASSWDFPSWADTQYF TRBJ2-3 TRBV7-9 -
CASSLGPRTGSTEAFF TRBJ1-1 TRBV18 -
CASSPQKGARNYGYTF TRBJ1-2 TRBV18 -
CASSFSPPYEQYF TRBJ2-7 TRBV5-1 -
CASSPGDWARGYFRWNTEAFF TRBJ1-1 TRBV4-1 -
CASSLASGTYNEQFF TRBJ2-1 TRBV5-4 few
CASSPRTSSTGELFF TRBJ2-2 TRBV4-1 -
CASSLGTGNGYTF TRBJ1-2 TRBV5-1 once
CATRRGEYEQYF - TRBV10-3 -
CASSGGAGQPQHF TRBJ1-5 TRBV5-1 -
CASCDRNQPQHF TRBJ1-5 TRBV18 -
CASSSSGTGIHEQYF TRBJ2-7 TRBV28 -
CASSESGGTGNYGYTF TRBJ1-2 TRBV10-2 few